This entry features one T cell receptor beta chain sequence. The source of the sample is a study of TIL therapy for anti-PD-1-resistant metastatic lung cancer. The libraries were made with immunoSEQ v3. Assay: immunoSEQ multiplex PCR; the TCRdb copy retains only in-frame clones and omits some. Altogether roughly 20,000 clones are present, approximately 70% being singletons, with the ten largest covering approximately 2%. Time point: pre-treatment sample, taken before nivolumab and TIL therapy. The germline gives CDR1 DFQATT, CDR2 SNEGSKA (reference sequence). The CDR3 has 11 residues. The V and J ends lost 2 bases and 8 bases respectively, with 7 bases between them.

The rearrangement links TRBV20-1 to TRBJ2-4; D is possibly TRBD2 (5 bases). Sequences were derived from blood, sampled at baseline. The clonotype was recovered from a person between 30 and 80 years old with non-small cell lung cancer. The CDR3 is CSARLADIQYF. The CDR3 DNA is TGCAGTGCTAGACTAGCAGACATTCAGTACTTC.